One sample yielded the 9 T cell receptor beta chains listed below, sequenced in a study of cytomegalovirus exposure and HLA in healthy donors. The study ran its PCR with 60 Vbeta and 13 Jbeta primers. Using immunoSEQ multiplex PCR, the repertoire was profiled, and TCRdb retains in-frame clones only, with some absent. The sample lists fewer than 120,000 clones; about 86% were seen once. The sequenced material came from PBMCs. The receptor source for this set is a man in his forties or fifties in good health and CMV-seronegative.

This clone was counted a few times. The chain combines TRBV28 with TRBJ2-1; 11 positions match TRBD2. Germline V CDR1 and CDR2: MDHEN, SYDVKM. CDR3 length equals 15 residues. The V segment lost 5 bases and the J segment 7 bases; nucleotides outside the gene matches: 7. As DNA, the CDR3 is TGTGCCAGCAGTGCTTCTAGCGGGGGGCTGAATGAGCAGTTCTTC. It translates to CASSASSGGLNEQFF. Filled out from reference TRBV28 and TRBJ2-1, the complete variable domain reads DVKVTQSSRYLVKRTGEKVFLECVQDMDHENMFWYRQDPGLGLRLIYFSYDVKMKEKGDIPEGYSVSREKKERFSLILESASTNQTSMYLCASSASSGGLNEQFFGPGTRLTVL.

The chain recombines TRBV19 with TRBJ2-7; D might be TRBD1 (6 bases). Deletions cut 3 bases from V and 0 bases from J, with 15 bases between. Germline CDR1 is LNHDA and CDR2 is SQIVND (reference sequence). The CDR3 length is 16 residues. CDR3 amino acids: CASSMQRTVSSYEQYF. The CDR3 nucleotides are TGTGCCAGTAGTATGCAGCGGACAGTGAGCTCCTACGAGCAGTACTTC.

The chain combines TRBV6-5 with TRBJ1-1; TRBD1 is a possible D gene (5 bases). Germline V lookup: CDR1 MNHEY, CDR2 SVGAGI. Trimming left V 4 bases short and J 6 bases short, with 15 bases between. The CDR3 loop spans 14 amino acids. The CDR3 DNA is TGTGCCAGCAGTTTGACGAAGGGGCGGTCTGAAGCTTTCTTT. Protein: CASSLTKGRSEAFF.

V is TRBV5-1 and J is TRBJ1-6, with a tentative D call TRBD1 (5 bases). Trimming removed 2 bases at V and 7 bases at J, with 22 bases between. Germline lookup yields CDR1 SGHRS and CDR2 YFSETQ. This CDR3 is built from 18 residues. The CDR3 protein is CASSLWELWQGKNSPLHF. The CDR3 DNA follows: TGCGCCAGCAGCTTATGGGAACTGTGGCAGGGTAAGAATTCACCCCTCCACTTT.

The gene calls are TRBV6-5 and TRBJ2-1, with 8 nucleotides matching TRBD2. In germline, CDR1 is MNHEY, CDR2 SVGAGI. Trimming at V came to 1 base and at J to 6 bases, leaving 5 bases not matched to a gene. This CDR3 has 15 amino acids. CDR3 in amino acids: CASSYWTSKGNEQFF. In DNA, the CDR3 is TGTGCCAGCAGTTACTGGACTAGCAAAGGCAATGAGCAGTTCTTC.

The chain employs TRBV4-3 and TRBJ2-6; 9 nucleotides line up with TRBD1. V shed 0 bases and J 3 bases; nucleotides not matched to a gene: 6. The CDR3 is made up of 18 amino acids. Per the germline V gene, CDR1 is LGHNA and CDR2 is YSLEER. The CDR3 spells CASSQERTGGFGANVLTF. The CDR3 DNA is TGCGCCAGCAGCCAAGAAAGAACAGGGGGCTTTGGGGCCAACGTCCTGACTTTC.

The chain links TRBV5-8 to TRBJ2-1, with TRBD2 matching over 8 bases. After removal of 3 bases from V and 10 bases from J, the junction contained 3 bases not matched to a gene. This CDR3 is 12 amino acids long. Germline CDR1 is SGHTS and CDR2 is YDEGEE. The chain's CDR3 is CASSSERGEQFF. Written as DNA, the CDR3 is TGTGCCAGCAGCTCAGAGCGGGGGGAGCAGTTCTTC. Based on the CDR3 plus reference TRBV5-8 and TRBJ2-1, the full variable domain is EAGVTQSPTHLIKTRGQQATLRCSPISGHTSVYWYQQALGLGLQFLLWYDEGEERNRGNFPPRFSGRQFPNYSSELNVNALELEDSALYLCASSSERGEQFFGPGTRLTVL.

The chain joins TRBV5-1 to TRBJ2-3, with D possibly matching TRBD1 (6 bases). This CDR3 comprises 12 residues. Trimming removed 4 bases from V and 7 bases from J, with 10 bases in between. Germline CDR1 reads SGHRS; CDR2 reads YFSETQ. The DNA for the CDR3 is TGCGCCAGCAGCCCTCAGGGGAATACGCAGTATTTT. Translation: CASSPQGNTQYF. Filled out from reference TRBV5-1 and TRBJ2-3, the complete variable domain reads KAGVTQTPRYLIKTRGQQVTLSCSPISGHRSVSWYQQTPGQGLQFLFEYFSETQRNKGNFPGRFSGRQFSNSRSEMNVSTLELGDSALYLCASSPQGNTQYFGPGTRLTVL.

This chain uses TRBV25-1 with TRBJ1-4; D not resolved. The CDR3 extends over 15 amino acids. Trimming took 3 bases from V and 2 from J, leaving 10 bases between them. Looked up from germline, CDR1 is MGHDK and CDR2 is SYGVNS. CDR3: CASSDEGRTNEKLFF. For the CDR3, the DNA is TGTGCCAGCAGTGATGAGGGTAGGACTAATGAAAAACTGTTTTTT.